Sequencing of this TCR beta chain was carried out in a study of blood T cell repertoires in COVID-19. Study-level information: From the United States, Italy and Spain came samples of acute and convalescent COVID-19. Nucleic acid was either cDNA or gDNA, and it came from T cells, B-cell-depleted T cells, or PBMCs.

Original data processing: Nucleated cell counts were estimated from reference gene primer amplification. Assay: immunoSEQ multiplex PCR; the TCRdb copy retains only in-frame clones and omits some. That table is the source of V, J and clone size, and D and trimming were worked out from the DNA. The sample lists fewer than 250,000 clones, 80% occurring once. The CDR3 has 15 residues. CDR1 and CDR2 (germline): MNHEY, SVGAGI. The trim removed 6 bases at V and 3 bases at J, leaving 8 bases unmatched. Material: peripheral blood. This chain joins TRBV6-5 and TRBJ2-1, with TRBD1 matching over 7 bases. This receptor was taken from a man in his 60s with acute or convalescent COVID-19. CDR3 sequence: CASSPEGQVYNEQFF. CDR3 in DNA: TGTGCCAGCAGCCCCGAAGGACAGGTCTACAATGAGCAGTTCTTC.